A selection of T cell receptor beta chains follows, all from one sample in a study of blood T cell repertoires in COVID-19. Profiled with immunoSEQ multiplex PCR; TCRdb holds only in-frame clones, not every one. Of a few hundred thousand clones listed, 70% to 90% were seen once; the top ten hold 1% to 1.5%. The sample consisted of PBMCs or T cells enriched from blood (not recorded which). Receptors were obtained from a man aged 25 to 40 who had recovered from COVID-19. Both conserved end residues are part of each CDR3. Fields, in order: CDR3 length, D gene, J gene, V gene, clone size, CDR3 DNA, CDR3 protein. The D gene is left open where the match is weak. Clone size is given for some rows only: seen once, a few or many times, or a class if the clone is expanded.

14	-	TRBJ1-1	TRBV7-6	-	TGTGCCAGCAGCGCGGGGGCCCAGAACACTGAAGCTTTCTTT	CASSAGAQNTEAFF
15	-	TRBJ1-1	TRBV9	-	TGTGCCAGCAGCGTAGGGGGATCGGGAGGGGCTGAAGCTTTCTTT	CASSVGGSGGAEAFF
15	-	TRBJ2-5	TRBV19	-	TGTGCCAATAGCTCGGGAAGAGGAGTCCAAGAGACCCAGTACTTC	CANSSGRGVQETQYF
14	-	TRBJ1-2	TRBV5-4	-	TGTGCCAGCAGCTTGTCGGGGGGCGTTGATGGCTACACCTTC	CASSLSGGVDGYTF
15	-	TRBJ1-2	TRBV7-9	-	TGTGCCAGCAGCTTAGATGAGATTTCTAACTATGGCTACACCTTC	CASSLDEISNYGYTF
15	TRBD1	TRBJ1-2	TRBV13	-	TGTGCCAGCAGCCCCCCCTCTCAGGGGGCGGATGGCTACACCTTC	CASSPPSQGADGYTF
15	-	TRBJ1-2	TRBV10-3	-	TGTGCCATCAGTGAAGAGGCAGGGTGGCCGCATGGCTACACCTTC	CAISEEAGWPHGYTF
14	TRBD1	TRBJ1-1	TRBV7-2	-	TGTGCCAGCAGCTTACAGGGGGCGGTCGCTGAAGCTTTCTTT	CASSLQGAVAEAFF
15	-	TRBJ2-7	TRBV15	-	TGTGCCACCAGCAGAGATTCAGGTTCCTCCTACGAGCAGTACTTC	CATSRDSGSSYEQYF
17	TRBD1	TRBJ1-6	TRBV10-2	-	TGCGCCAGCAGTCCCGGGACAGGGTCGGTCTTGAGTTCACCCCTCCACTTT	CASSPGTGSVLSSPLHF
15	-	TRBJ2-2	TRBV19	-	TGTGCCAGTAGTTTCCGGACTCTGGGGACCGGGGAGCTGTTTTTT	CASSFRTLGTGELFF
15	TRBD1	TRBJ2-3	TRBV19	many	TGTGCCAGTAGTGGGGGGACAGGGGGTACAGATACGCAGTATTTT	CASSGGTGGTDTQYF
17	TRBD1	TRBJ1-2	TRBV7-2	-	TGTGCCAGCAGCACCCGCGCGGCGGCAGGGGGCGCGCGGGGCTACACCTTC	CASSTRAAAGGARGYTF
15	-	TRBJ1-1	TRBV18	once	TGTGCCAGCTCACCACGGGTAGGGAGGAACACTGAAGCTTTCTTT	CASSPRVGRNTEAFF
13	-	TRBJ2-2	TRBV5-1	-	TGCGCCAGCATGTTAGCGAACACCGGGGAGCTGTTTTTT	CASMLANTGELFF
14	TRBD1	TRBJ1-1	TRBV27	-	TGTGCCAGCAGAAGACAGGGTATGAACACTGAAGCTTTCTTT	CASRRQGMNTEAFF
13	-	TRBJ2-5	TRBV5-4	-	TGTGCCAGCAGCTCACCTAACGGTGAGACCCAGTACTTC	CASSSPNGETQYF
17	-	TRBJ2-2	TRBV18	-	TGTGCCAGCTCACCAATTAGAGTTAATCTGAACACCGGGGAGCTGTTTTTT	CASSPIRVNLNTGELFF
15	TRBD1	TRBJ2-2	TRBV2	-	TGTGCCAGCACCTTATCGGACAGGGGGATCGGGGAGCTGTTTTTT	CASTLSDRGIGELFF
13	-	TRBJ2-7	TRBV14	-	TGTGCCAGCAGCCTCGCACAGTCCTACGAGCAGTACTTC	CASSLAQSYEQYF
11	-	TRBJ2-7	TRBV12-3/TRBV12-4	-	TGTGCCAGCAGTTTAGGGAGCGAGCAGTACTTC	CASSLGSEQYF
17	TRBD2	TRBJ2-1	TRBV11-3	-	TGTGCCAGCAGCTTAGATAAGCTAGCGGGGGTCAGAAATGAGCAGTTCTTC	CASSLDKLAGVRNEQFF
15	-	TRBJ1-1	TRBV5-1	-	TGCGCCAGCAGCTTGGATGGGAGTAAGAACACTGAAGCTTTCTTT	CASSLDGSKNTEAFF
16	TRBD1	TRBJ1-2	TRBV7-9	-	TGTGCCAGCAGCGGACCGACAGGGAAAAGAAACTATGGCTACACCTTC	CASSGPTGKRNYGYTF